The sequence of this TCR beta chain was determined in a study of blood T cell repertoires in COVID-19. Here immunoSEQ multiplex PCR was the method, and the copy in TCRdb shows in-frame clones only, minus some. This sample has more than 95,000 clones, with about 76% found just once. Germline V gene lookup returns CDR1 GTSNPN and CDR2 SVGIG (reference sequence). The J segment lost 0 bases and the V segment lost 3 bases, leaving 21 bases of the junction unmatched. The CDR3 totals 20 residues. The sequenced sample was peripheral blood. The chain has TRBV30 and TRBJ2-7, with 9 bases that match TRBD2. The source of this sequence is a man older than 75 with acute or convalescent COVID-19. The CDR3: CAWSVFYAGGPGMSSYEQYF. DNA of the CDR3: TGTGCCTGGAGCGTTTTTTATGCGGGAGGGCCTGGGATGTCCTCCTACGAGCAGTACTTC.